One sample yielded the 18 T cell receptor beta chains listed below, sequenced in a study of blood T cell repertoires in COVID-19. The protocol was immunoSEQ multiplex PCR, while the TCRdb copy is restricted to in-frame clones and leaves out a portion. This sample has roughly 250,000 clones; about 88% occur once, and the top ten carry about 2.1%. Sequenced input: peripheral blood. The receptors here all came from a woman aged 40-49 years who had recovered from COVID-19.

This rearrangement joins TRBV19 to TRBJ1-4; 9 bases line up with TRBD1. J was trimmed by 7 bases and V by 5 bases; bases with no gene match: 8. Per the germline V gene, CDR1 is LNHDA and CDR2 is SQIVND (reference sequence). CDR3 length: 15 amino acids. CDR3 residues: CASSHGQGFAEKLFF. The CDR3 nucleotides are TGTGCCAGTAGTCACGGACAGGGGTTTGCTGAAAAACTGTTTTTT.

The CDR3 DNA reads as TGTGCCAGCAGTTACTCGAAGAGGCGGGACAATGAGCAGTTCTTC. This encodes CASSYSKRRDNEQFF. The chain employs TRBV6-5 and TRBJ2-1; maybe TRBD2 (5 bases). Trimming pared 0 bases from V and 5 bases from J, leaving 11 bases between. Germline values: CDR1 MNHEY, CDR2 SVGAGI. The CDR3 is 15 residues long.

The J gene is TRBJ2-7, the V gene TRBV25-1; D perhaps matches TRBD1 (6 bases). CDR1 and CDR2 from the germline V gene are MGHDK and SYGVNS. V lost 3 bases and J lost 5, with 11 bases in between. The CDR3 contains 13 residues. The CDR3 DNA reads TGTGCCAGCAGTGAGTACAGGGTAGACGAGCAGTACTTC. Amino acid sequence: CASSEYRVDEQYF.

V gene TRBV29-1 combines with J gene TRBJ2-2, with a weak D call TRBD1 (5 bases). V was cut by 3 bases and J by 1 base, with 18 bases left in between. Per germline, CDR1 SQVTM and CDR2 ANQGSEA. The CDR3 runs 17 residues. The CDR3 loop reads CSVDLVGAGMNTGELFF. CDR3 DNA: TGCAGCGTTGATTTGGTTGGGGCAGGGATGAACACCGGGGAGCTGTTTTTT.

This rearrangement joins TRBV5-4 to TRBJ1-1; 8 bases align to TRBD1. The CDR3 runs 16 residues. Germline assignment: CDR1 SGHNT and CDR2 YYREEE (reference sequence). The V gene end was trimmed by 4 bases and the J gene end by 1 base; junction bases not matched to a gene: 9. The CDR3, as DNA: TGTGCCAGCAGCCCGATATCCGGGACAGGGAACACTGAAGCTTTCTTT. Translated: CASSPISGTGNTEAFF.

V and J are TRBV7-3 and TRBJ1-4; D possibly corresponds to TRBD1 (5 bases). Germline V CDR1 and CDR2: SGHTA, FQGTGA. This CDR3 is built from 16 residues. The V and J ends lost 2 bases and 5 bases respectively, with 15 bases between them. The CDR3 DNA follows: TGTGCCAGCAGCTTAGGGGCGGACCCCCCAAATGAAAAACTGTTTTTT. This codes for CASSLGADPPNEKLFF. Variable domain in full (rest from reference TRBV7-3 and TRBJ1-4): GAGVSQTPSNKVTEKGKYVELRCDPISGHTALYWYRQSLGQGPEFLIYFQGTGAADDSGLPNDRFFAVRPEGSVSTLKIQRTERGDSAVYLCASSLGADPPNEKLFFGSGTQLSVL.

The V gene is TRBV5-1, the J gene TRBJ2-7; D unclear. CDR1 SGHRS and CDR2 YFSETQ come from the germline V gene. V lost 0 bases, J lost 3 bases, and 7 bases lay in between. The CDR3 totals 13 residues. Here the CDR3 reads CASSLVQNYEQYF. CDR3 coding DNA: TGCGCCAGCAGCTTGGTACAGAACTACGAGCAGTACTTC.

The rearrangement links TRBV7-2 to TRBJ2-1, with D possibly being TRBD1 (6 bases). The germline CDR1 and CDR2 sequences are SGHTA and FQGNSA. The V gene lost 5 bases and the J gene lost 6 bases, with 17 bases spanning the gap. The CDR3 covers 15 residues. The CDR3 region is CASSIRRDISNEQFF. The DNA for the CDR3 is TGTGCCAGCAGCATCCGCCGGGACATCTCCAATGAGCAGTTCTTC.

This chain links TRBV19 with TRBJ2-5, with 7 bases lining up with TRBD2. Germline V lookup: CDR1 LNHDA, CDR2 SQIVND (reference sequence). CDR3 length: 14 amino acids. J was trimmed by 3 bases and V by 3 bases; bases with no gene match: 4. The CDR3 reads CASSILGREETQYF. The CDR3 nucleotides read TGTGCCAGTAGTATTCTTGGGAGGGAAGAGACCCAGTACTTC.

The chain is built from TRBV5-1 and TRBJ2-3, with D perhaps TRBD1 (6 bases). Germline assignment: CDR1 SGHRS and CDR2 YFSETQ. The CDR3 extends over 14 amino acids. Deletions cut 1 base from V and 2 bases from J, with 8 bases between. The CDR3 region is CASSLQGLTDTQYF. The CDR3 DNA reads as TGCGCCAGCAGCTTGCAGGGGCTCACAGATACGCAGTATTTT.

The chain couples TRBV3-1 (or the pseudogene TRBV3-2) to TRBJ1-2; weak D call: TRBD1 (5 bases). The ends were cut back, 5 bases at V and 7 bases at J, with 14 bases in the middle. Germline CDR1 LGHDT, CDR2 YNNKEL (reference sequence). This CDR3 is built from 13 residues. The CDR3 sequence: CASSSDSRTGYTF. The CDR3 DNA reads TGTGCCAGCAGCTCCGACAGCCGGACTGGCTACACCTTC.

This chain joins TRBV5-4 and TRBJ1-1, with 7 bases lining up with TRBD1. Germline-derived CDR1 and CDR2 are SGHNT and YYREEE (reference sequence). V was clipped by 1 base and J by 1 base; unmatched bases: 4. The CDR3 is 15 amino acids. The CDR3 reads CASSLTGQPNTEAFF. The CDR3 region has the DNA TGTGCCAGCAGCTTGACGGGACAGCCGAACACTGAAGCTTTCTTT.

A few counts support this clone. The chain recombines TRBV10-2 with TRBJ2-1; 12 nucleotides line up with TRBD2. Germline loops: CDR1 WSHSY, CDR2 SAAADI. V was pared by 2 bases and J by 8 bases, with 4 bases of the junction left unmatched. The CDR3 loop spans 15 amino acids. The CDR3 protein is CASSEASGGADEQFF. The DNA for the CDR3 is TGCGCCAGCAGTGAGGCTAGCGGGGGGGCGGATGAGCAGTTCTTC.

This clone was counted between two and nine times. CDR3 sequence: CASSFQSVVIDSPLHF. In nucleotides, the CDR3 is TGTGCCAGCAGCTTTCAGAGCGTTGTTATAGATTCACCCCTCCACTTT. The chain couples TRBV5-6 to TRBJ1-6; no clear D gene. V shed 2 bases and J shed 8 bases, with 17 bases lying between them. Looked up from germline, CDR1 is SGHDT and CDR2 is YYEEEE. This CDR3 comprises 16 residues. Using reference TRBV5-6 and TRBJ1-6 for the parts outside the CDR3, the full variable domain is DAGVTQSPTHLIKTRGQQVTLRCSPKSGHDTVSWYQQALGQGPQFIFQYYEEEERQRGNFPDRFSGHQFPNYSSELNVNALLLGDSALYLCASSFQSVVIDSPLHFGNGTRLTVT.

In this sample, this clone turned up once. The chain uses TRBV5-1 and TRBJ1-3; D is unresolved. The V gene lost 0 bases and the J gene lost 0 bases, with 10 bases spanning the gap. The CDR3 covers 16 residues. The germline V gene has CDR1 SGHRS and CDR2 YFSETQ. The DNA for the CDR3 is TGCGCCAGCAGCTTGGGTCTTGGCCTCTCTGGAAACACCATATATTTT. Protein: CASSLGLGLSGNTIYF.

This clone was observed once. The CDR3 spells CASSQGTDTDTQYF. The CDR3 DNA reads TGTGCCAGCAGTCAAGGGACAGACACAGATACGCAGTATTTT. This chain uses TRBV6-2 or TRBV6-3 with TRBJ2-3, with 7 bases identical to TRBD1. This CDR3 has 14 amino acids. Germline V gene data show CDR1 as MNHEY and CDR2 as SVGEGT. With 5 bases clipped from V and 2 bases from J, the junction kept 4 bases outside the gene matches.

The chain uses TRBV9 and TRBJ2-1; 10 bases line up with TRBD1. The V segment lost 4 bases and the J segment 4 bases; nucleotides outside the gene matches: 2. Germline CDR1 is SGDLS and CDR2 is YYNGEE. The length of the CDR3 is 14 residues. CDR3 in DNA: TGTGCCAGCAGCCCGGGACAGGGGTACAATGAGCAGTTCTTC. Its translation: CASSPGQGYNEQFF.

The rearrangement joins TRBV27 to TRBJ2-5; 11 nucleotides align to TRBD2. Germline V lookup: CDR1 MNHEY, CDR2 SMNVEV (reference sequence). The CDR3 covers 16 residues. The junction had 4 bases not matched to a gene; V was cut back by 0 bases and J by 4 bases. The CDR3 DNA reads TGTGCCAGCAGTTTATCCGGGCTAGCGGGAGGAGAGACCCAGTACTTC. Encoded protein: CASSLSGLAGGETQYF.